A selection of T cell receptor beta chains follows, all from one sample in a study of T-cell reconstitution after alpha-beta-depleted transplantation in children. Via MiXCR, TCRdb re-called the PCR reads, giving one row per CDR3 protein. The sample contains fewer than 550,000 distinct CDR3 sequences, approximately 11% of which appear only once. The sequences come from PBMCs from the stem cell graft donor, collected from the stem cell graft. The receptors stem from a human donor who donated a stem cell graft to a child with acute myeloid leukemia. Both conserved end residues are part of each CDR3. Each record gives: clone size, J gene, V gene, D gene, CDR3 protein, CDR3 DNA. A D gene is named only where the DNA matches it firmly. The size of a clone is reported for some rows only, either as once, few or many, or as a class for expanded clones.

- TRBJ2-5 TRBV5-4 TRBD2 CASSLPPGLAGGRGTQYF TGTGCCAGCAGCTTGCCTCCGGGACTAGCGGGAGGCCGGGGGACCCAGTACTTC
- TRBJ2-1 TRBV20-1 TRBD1 CSATPGQDYNEQFF TGCAGTGCTACTCCGGGACAGGACTACAATGAGCAGTTCTTC
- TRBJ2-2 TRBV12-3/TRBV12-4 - CASRNYGGNTGELFF TGTGCCAGCAGGAACTATGGCGGGAACACCGGGGAGCTGTTTTTT
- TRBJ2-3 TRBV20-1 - CGVARVLTDTQYF TGCGGAGTCGCGAGGGTGTTGACAGATACGCAGTATTTT
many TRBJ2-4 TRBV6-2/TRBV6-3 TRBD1 CASSYPRQGPKNIQYF TGTGCCAGCAGTTACCCCAGACAGGGCCCCAAAAACATTCAGTACTTC
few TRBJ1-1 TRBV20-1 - CSALPGTMNTEAFF TGCAGTGCCTTACCCGGGACAATGAACACTGAAGCTTTCTTT
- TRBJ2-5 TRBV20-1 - CSASRQETQYF TGCAGTGCTAGCAGACAAGAGACCCAGTACTTC
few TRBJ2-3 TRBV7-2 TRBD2 CASSLELAGGTDTQYF TGTGCCAGCAGCTTAGAACTAGCGGGTGGCACAGATACGCAGTATTTT
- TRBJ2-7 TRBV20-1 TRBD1 CSATFRSRAGGYEQYF TGCAGTGCTACCTTCCGGTCGCGCGCAGGGGGCTACGAGCAGTACTTC
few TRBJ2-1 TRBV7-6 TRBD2 CASSPEGTSYNEQFF TGTGCCAGCAGCCCCGAAGGGACTAGCTACAATGAGCAGTTCTTC
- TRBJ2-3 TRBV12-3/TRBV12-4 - CASRHTSRKGADTQYF TGTGCCAGCAGGCATACTAGCCGCAAAGGCGCAGATACGCAGTATTTT
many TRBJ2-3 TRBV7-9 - CASTWKGDPTDTQYF TGTGCCAGCACCTGGAAGGGGGACCCCACAGATACGCAGTATTTT
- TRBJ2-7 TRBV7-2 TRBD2 CASSLGRGLALSYEQYF TGTGCCAGCAGCTTAGGGAGGGGACTAGCCCTGTCCTACGAGCAGTACTTC
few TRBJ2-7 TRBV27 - CASSAHGGGYEQYF TGTGCCAGCAGTGCCCACGGTGGGGGCTACGAGCAGTACTTC
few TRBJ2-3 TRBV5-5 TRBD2 CASSPYRLAGEVDTQYF TGTGCCAGCAGTCCCTATCGACTAGCGGGAGAGGTCGATACGCAGTATTTT
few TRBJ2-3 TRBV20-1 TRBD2 CSARGDPAGADTQYF TGCAGTGCTAGAGGCGATCCAGCGGGAGCAGATACGCAGTATTTT
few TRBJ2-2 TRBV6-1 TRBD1 CASRTGQTNTGELFF TGTGCCAGCAGAACGGGACAGACGAACACCGGGGAGCTGTTTTTT
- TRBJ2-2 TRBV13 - CASSLDPLLANTGELFF TGTGCCAGCAGCTTAGACCCCCTTCTTGCGAACACCGGGGAGCTGTTTTTT
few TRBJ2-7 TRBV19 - CASSRVPAYEQYF TGTGCCAGTAGTAGGGTTCCCGCCTACGAGCAGTACTTC
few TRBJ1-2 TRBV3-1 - CASSQVIQGDGYTF TGTGCCAGCAGCCAAGTAATACAGGGAGATGGCTACACCTTC
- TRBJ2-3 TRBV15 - CATSMRGPKADTQYF TGTGCCACCAGCATGCGGGGCCCTAAGGCAGATACGCAGTATTTT
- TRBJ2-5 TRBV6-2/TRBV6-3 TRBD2 CASSSPASGQETQYF TGTGCCAGCAGTTCTCCCGCTAGCGGCCAAGAGACCCAGTACTTC
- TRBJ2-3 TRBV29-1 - CSVEGRGGTDTQYF TGCAGCGTTGAAGGCAGGGGAGGCACAGATACGCAGTATTTT
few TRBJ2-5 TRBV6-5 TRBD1 CASSYFAGTGKETQYF TGTGCCAGCAGTTACTTCGCCGGGACAGGCAAAGAGACCCAGTACTTC
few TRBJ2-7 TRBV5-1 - CASSLPANYEQYF TGCGCCAGCAGCTTGCCCGCAAATTACGAGCAGTACTTC
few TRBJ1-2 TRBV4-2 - CASSPGAAAGGYTF TGTGCCAGCAGCCCCGGGGCAGCAGCCGGTGGCTACACCTTC
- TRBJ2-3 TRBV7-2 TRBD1 CASSDATGKQYF TGTGCCAGCAGCGATGCGACAGGGAAGCAGTATTTT
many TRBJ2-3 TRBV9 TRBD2 CASSLAGGLRPSTDTQYF TGTGCCAGCAGCCTAGCGGGGGGCCTTCGCCCCAGCACAGATACGCAGTATTTT
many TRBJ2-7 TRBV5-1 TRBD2 CASRSLAESSYEQYF TGCGCCAGCCGGTCACTAGCGGAGAGCTCCTACGAGCAGTACTTC
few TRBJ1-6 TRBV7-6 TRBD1 CASSQKTGTASSYNSPLHF TGTGCCAGCAGCCAAAAGACAGGGACCGCTAGCTCCTATAATTCACCCCTCCACTTT
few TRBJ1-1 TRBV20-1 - CSAREGRTEAFF TGCAGTGCTAGAGAAGGGAGGACTGAAGCTTTCTTT
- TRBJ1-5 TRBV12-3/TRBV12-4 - CASSPDYRPQHF TGTGCCAGCAGTCCCGATTATCGGCCCCAGCATTTT
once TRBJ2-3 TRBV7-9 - CASSFLAGPTDTQYF TGTGCCAGCAGTTTTTTGGCGGGTCCCACAGATACGCAGTATTTT
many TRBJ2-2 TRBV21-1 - CASSKGDGTNTGELFF TGTGCCAGCAGCAAAGGGGACGGGACAAACACCGGGGAGCTGTTTTTT
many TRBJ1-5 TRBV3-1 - CASSQDADGPQHF TGTGCCAGCAGCCAAGATGCGGACGGCCCCCAGCATTTT
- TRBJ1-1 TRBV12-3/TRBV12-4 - CASTFTDGNTEAFF TGTGCCAGCACCTTCACGGACGGAAACACTGAAGCTTTCTTT
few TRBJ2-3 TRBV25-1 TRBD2 CASSEAGGVDTQYF TGTGCCAGCAGTGAAGCGGGGGGGGTAGATACGCAGTATTTT
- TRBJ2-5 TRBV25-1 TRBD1 CASGSPGQQETQYF TGTGCCAGCGGCTCGCCGGGACAGCAAGAGACCCAGTACTTC
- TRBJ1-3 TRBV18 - CASSPDAGNTIYF TGTGCCAGCTCACCAGACGCTGGAAACACCATATATTTT
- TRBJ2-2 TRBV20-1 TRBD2 CSARSSGRGTGELFF TGCAGTGCTCGATCTAGCGGGAGAGGGACCGGGGAGCTGTTTTTT
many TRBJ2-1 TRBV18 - CASSPSTGESYNEQFF TGTGCCAGCTCACCCTCTACAGGAGAATCCTACAATGAGCAGTTCTTC
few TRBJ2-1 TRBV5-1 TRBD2 CASSLSASGSWNEQFF TGCGCCAGCAGCTTGTCGGCTAGCGGGAGTTGGAATGAGCAGTTCTTC
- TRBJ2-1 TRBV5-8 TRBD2 CASSSGRTSGGDDEQFF TGTGCCAGCAGTAGTGGCAGGACTAGCGGGGGGGACGATGAGCAGTTCTTC
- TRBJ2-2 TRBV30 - CAWSRGLGNTGELFF TGTGCCTGGAGCCGGGGTTTGGGGAACACCGGGGAGCTGTTTTTT
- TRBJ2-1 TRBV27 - CASSSYDRAWSSYNEQFF TGTGCCAGCAGTTCCTATGACCGGGCCTGGAGCTCCTACAATGAGCAGTTCTTC
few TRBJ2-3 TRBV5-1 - CASSLGFGTDTQYF TGCGCCAGCAGCCTGGGGTTTGGGACAGATACGCAGTATTTT